This TCR beta chain was identified in a study of blood T cell repertoires in COVID-19. Method: immunoSEQ multiplex PCR; TCRdb's copy keeps in-frame clones and lacks some. The sample lists roughly 290,000 clones; about 86% were seen once. The sample consisted of peripheral blood. This TCR came from a woman aged 25 to 39 who had recovered from COVID-19.

Written as DNA, the CDR3 is TGTGCCAGCAGCTTGTGGGACAGGGCCGGCACCTACGAGCAGTACTTC. It is translated as CASSLWDRAGTYEQYF. This rearrangement joins TRBV5-6 to TRBJ2-7; 9 nucleotides align to TRBD1. Germline V gene lookup returns CDR1 SGHDT and CDR2 YYEEEE. With V trimmed by 1 base and J by 2 bases, 7 bases remained unmatched. This CDR3 has 16 residues.